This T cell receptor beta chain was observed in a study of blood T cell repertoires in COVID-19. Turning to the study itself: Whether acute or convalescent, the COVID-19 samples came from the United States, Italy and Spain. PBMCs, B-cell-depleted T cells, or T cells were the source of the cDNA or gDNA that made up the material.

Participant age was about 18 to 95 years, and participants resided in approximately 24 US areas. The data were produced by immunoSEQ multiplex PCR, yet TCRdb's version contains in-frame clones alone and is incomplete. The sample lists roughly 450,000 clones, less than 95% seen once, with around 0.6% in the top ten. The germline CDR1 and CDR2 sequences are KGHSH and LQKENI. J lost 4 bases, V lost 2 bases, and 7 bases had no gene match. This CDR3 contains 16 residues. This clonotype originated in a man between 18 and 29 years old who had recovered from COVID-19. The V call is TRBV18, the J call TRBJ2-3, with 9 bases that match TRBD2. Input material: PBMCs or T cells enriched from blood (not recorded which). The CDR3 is CASSPFRGRAADTQYF. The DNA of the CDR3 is TGTGCCAGCTCACCATTCCGCGGGAGGGCAGCAGATACGCAGTATTTT.